The 19 T cell receptor beta chains below all came from one sample that was sequenced in a study of Graves' ophthalmopathy and Graves' hyperthyroidism. From RNA, the CDR3 regions of TCR beta chains were amplified and sequenced. Following a first-round RT-PCR that used HTBI primers, a second-round multiplex PCR was carried out. MiXCR was run by TCRdb on the multiplex PCR reads, yielding one entry per CDR3 protein. The sample lists some 750,000 distinct CDR3 sequences, approximately 40% occurring once. The sample comprised peripheral blood. The receptors originated from an adult man with Graves' ophthalmopathy.

This clonotype was detected only a few times. This rearrangement joins TRBV2 to TRBJ2-7, with D perhaps given as TRBD1 or TRBD2 (5 bases each). V shed 5 bases and J shed 5 bases, with 19 bases lying between them. The CDR3 covers 15 residues. CDR1 is SNHLY and CDR2 is FYNNEI in the germline V gene. As DNA, the CDR3 is TGTGCCAGCAGTTACTCCCGGGGCCTAGGGGACGAGCAGTACTTC. Protein: CASSYSRGLGDEQYF.

This clonotype was seen repeatedly, ten times or more. The junction shows a germline mismatch at one end, possibly a read error. J is TRBJ2-6 and V is TRBV10-3; a possible D gene is TRBD1 (5 bases). In germline, CDR1 is ENHRY, CDR2 SYGVKD. This CDR3 comprises 15 residues. The CDR3 reads CASSPPGTGANVLTF. The CDR3 DNA reads TGTGCCAGCAGTCCACCAGGGACTGGGGCCAACGTCCTGACTTTC.

The chain employs TRBV20-1 and TRBJ2-7; 10 nucleotides agree with TRBD1. Germline-derived CDR1 and CDR2 are DFQATT and SNEGSKA (reference sequence). V shed 6 bases and J 5 bases; nucleotides not matched to a gene: 7. The CDR3 runs to 13 residues. CDR3 sequence (DNA): TGCAGTGCGCAAACCGGGACAGGGGACGAGCAGTACTTC. It codes for CSAQTGTGDEQYF.

In its sample, this clonotype was seen many times. The J gene is TRBJ1-6, the V gene TRBV9; D is undetermined. Looked up from germline, CDR1 is SGDLS and CDR2 is YYNGEE. Trimming removed 5 bases from V and 7 bases from J, with 10 bases in between. The CDR3 contains 13 residues. For the CDR3, the DNA is TGTGCCAGCAGTGGCCTACACAATTCACCCCTCCACTTT. This sequence encodes CASSGLHNSPLHF.

The chain has TRBV29-1 and TRBJ2-5; 9 bases align to TRBD1. CDR1 is SQVTM and CDR2 is ANQGSEA in the germline V gene. The CDR3 is 14 residues long. V was clipped by 6 bases and J by 5 bases; unmatched bases: 10. The CDR3 is CSVSRDRVSETQYF. The CDR3 bases are TGCAGCGTGTCCCGGGACAGGGTGAGCGAGACCCAGTACTTC.

This chain links TRBV19 with TRBJ2-2, with D tentatively TRBD1 (5 bases). This CDR3 has 15 residues. The ends were cut back, 7 bases at V and 1 base at J, with 13 bases in the middle. The germline gives CDR1 LNHDA, CDR2 SQIVND (reference sequence). The CDR3 region has the DNA TGTGCCAGTACCTCGGACATTTTGAACACCGGGGAGCTGTTTTTT. As protein: CASTSDILNTGELFF.

This clonotype has just a few counts. The chain links TRBV11-2 to TRBJ2-7; either TRBD1 or TRBD2 may fit D (5 bases each). CDR3 length equals 16 residues. Germline CDR1 reads SGHAT; CDR2 reads FQNNGV. Trimming removed 1 base from V and 3 bases from J, with 16 bases in between. CDR3 residues: CASSLGRDPGNYEQYF. CDR3 bases: TGTGCCAGCAGCTTAGGCAGGGACCCCGGAAACTACGAGCAGTACTTC.

This clonotype was detected only a few times. The gene calls are TRBV25-1 and TRBJ1-5; 8 nucleotides line up with TRBD1. This CDR3 is 13 amino acids long. CDR1 MGHDK and CDR2 SYGVNS come from the germline V gene. Losses at the gene ends were 3 bases for V and 5 bases for J; bases not matched to a gene: 0. The CDR3 bases are TGTGCCAGCAGTGAGACAGGGGATCAGCCCCAGCATTTT. Protein: CASSETGDQPQHF.

This clonotype was seen at least ten times. A read error may account for a junction end that differs from germline. V usage is TRBV6-9 and J usage is TRBJ1-6; no clear D. Per the germline V gene, CDR1 is MNHGY and CDR2 is SVAAGI. The CDR3 loop spans 10 amino acids. The CDR3 DNA reads TGTGCCAGCAGTGATTCACCCCTCCACTTT. It is translated as CASSDSPLHF.

This clonotype was recorded once. A junction end diverges from the germline sequence, so it may reflect a read error. The chain links TRBV24-1 to TRBJ1-5; no firm D call. Germline V lookup: CDR1 KGHDR, CDR2 SFDVKD. The CDR3 is made up of 9 amino acids. The CDR3 nucleotides are TGTGCCACCAGTGATTCGCAGACTTTT. Protein product: CATSDSQTF.

This clonotype has just a few counts. The J gene is TRBJ1-2, the V gene TRBV15; D call uncertain. From germline, CDR1 is LNHNV and CDR2 YYDKDF (reference sequence). V shed 7 bases and J shed 8 bases, with 8 bases lying between them. This CDR3 is built from 10 residues. CDR3 DNA: TGTGCCACCAACCGAGGAGGCTACACCTTC. Translated, it gives CATNRGGYTF.

This chain joins TRBV4-3 and TRBJ2-6, with unresolved D. The CDR3 is 19 amino acids. V shed 0 bases and J shed 0 bases, with 15 bases lying between them. Germline CDR1 and CDR2: LGHNA and YSLEER. The CDR3: CASSQDLPPLLSGANVLTF. The CDR3, as DNA: TGCGCCAGCAGCCAAGACCTGCCACCCCTCCTCTCTGGGGCCAACGTCCTGACTTTC.

The chain uses TRBV7-8 and TRBJ1-6; 10 bases map to TRBD1. The V gene end was trimmed by 1 base and the J gene end by 9 bases; junction bases not matched to a gene: 12. The CDR3 loop spans 18 amino acids. CDR1 is SGHVS, CDR2 FQNEAQ, per germline. CDR3 amino acids: CASSLGFGNRDRGSPLHF. CDR3 nucleotides: TGTGCCAGCAGCTTAGGGTTTGGGAACCGGGACAGGGGTTCACCCCTCCACTTT.

With respect to this clonotype: The germline gene is not matched at one end of the junction; a read error may be the cause. The chain joins TRBV20-1 to TRBJ2-2; no definite D call. CDR3 length equals 15 residues. Per germline, CDR1 DFQATT and CDR2 SNEGSKA (reference sequence). The CDR3 spells CSARGVGPNTGELFF. The CDR3 DNA reads as TGCAGTGCTAGAGGGGTCGGGCCAAACACCGGAGAGCTGTTTTTT.

The chain carries TRBV20-1 and TRBJ2-5; no definite D call. The J call is doubtful: the DNA matches TRBJ2-7 better. The CDR3 has 14 amino acids. Germline V gene data show CDR1 as DFQATT and CDR2 as SNEGSKA (reference sequence). CDR3 in DNA: TGCAGTGCTAGAGCGGTAGGCCAGACGGTCGAGCAGTACTTC. Its translation: CSARAVGQTVEQYF.

V and J are TRBV20-1 and TRBJ2-5; D is perhaps TRBD1 (5 bases). The J call is in doubt because the DNA end fits TRBJ2-1 better. The CDR3 length is 15 residues. Germline V gene sequence: CDR1 DFQATT, CDR2 SNEGSKA (reference sequence). The CDR3 reads CSARVGRTLGNEQFF. Here the CDR3 DNA reads TGCAGTGCTAGAGTGGGGCGAACGCTGGGGAATGAGCAGTTCTTC.

This clonotype was seen a handful of times. The genes are TRBV9 and TRBJ2-2, with 8 bases fitting TRBD2. There are 16 residues in the CDR3. With V trimmed by 0 bases and J by 5 bases, 6 bases remained unmatched. The germline V gene has CDR1 SGDLS and CDR2 YYNGEE. Written as DNA, the CDR3 is TGTGCCAGCAGCGTAGGGCCCCCGGGGGGGACCGGGGAGCTGTTTTTT. Amino acid sequence: CASSVGPPGGTGELFF.

The V gene is TRBV7-9, the J gene TRBJ1-6, with D uncertain. CDR1 is SEHNR, CDR2 FQNEAQ, per germline (reference sequence). This CDR3 is 15 amino acids long. Deletions cut 5 bases from V and 7 bases from J, with 15 bases between. The CDR3 sequence is CASSVGVSNNSPLHF. In DNA form, the CDR3 reads TGTGCCAGCAGCGTAGGAGTCAGCAACAATTCACCCCTCCACTTT.

This clonotype was seen a few times. The chain links TRBV24-1 to TRBJ2-3; TRBD2 is a possible D gene (6 bases). CDR1 and CDR2 (germline): KGHDR, SFDVKD. The CDR3 consists of 16 residues. V was pared by 4 bases and J by 1 base, with 14 bases between. The CDR3 DNA reads as TGTGCCACCAGTGACCCTGCGGGGCGTGGCACAGATACGCAGTATTTT. Its translation is CATSDPAGRGTDTQYF.